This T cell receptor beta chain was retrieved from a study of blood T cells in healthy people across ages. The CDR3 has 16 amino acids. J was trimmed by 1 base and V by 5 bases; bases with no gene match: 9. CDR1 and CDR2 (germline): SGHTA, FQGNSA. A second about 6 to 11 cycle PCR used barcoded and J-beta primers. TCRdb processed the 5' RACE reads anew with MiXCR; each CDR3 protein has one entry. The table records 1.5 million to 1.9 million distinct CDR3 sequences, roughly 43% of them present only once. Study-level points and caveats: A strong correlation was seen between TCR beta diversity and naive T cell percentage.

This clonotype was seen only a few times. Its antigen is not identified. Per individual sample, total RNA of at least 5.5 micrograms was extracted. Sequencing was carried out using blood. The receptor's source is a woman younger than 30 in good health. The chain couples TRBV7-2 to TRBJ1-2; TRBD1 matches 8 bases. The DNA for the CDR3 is TGTGCCAGCAGCCCGAGAACAGGGGGGGATAACTATGGCTACACCTTC. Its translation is CASSPRTGGDNYGYTF.